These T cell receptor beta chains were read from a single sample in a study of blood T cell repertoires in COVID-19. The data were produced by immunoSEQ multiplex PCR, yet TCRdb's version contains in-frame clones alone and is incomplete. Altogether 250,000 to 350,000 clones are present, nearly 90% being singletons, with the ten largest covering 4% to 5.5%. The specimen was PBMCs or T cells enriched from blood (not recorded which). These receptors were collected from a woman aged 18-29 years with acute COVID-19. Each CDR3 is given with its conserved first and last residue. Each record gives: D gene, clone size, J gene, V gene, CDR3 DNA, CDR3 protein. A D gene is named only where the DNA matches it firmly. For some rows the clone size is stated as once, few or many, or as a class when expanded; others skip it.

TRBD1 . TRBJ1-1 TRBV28 TGTGCCAGCAGTACGGGACAGGGGGACACTGAAGCTTTCTTT CASSTGQGDTEAFF
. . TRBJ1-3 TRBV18 TGTGCCAGCTCACCACCCCAGGGTCCGCTAGGAGGAAACACCATATATTTT CASSPPQGPLGGNTIYF
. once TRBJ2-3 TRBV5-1 TGCGCCAGCAGCTTGGACGGGGACACAGATACGCAGTATTTT CASSLDGDTDTQYF
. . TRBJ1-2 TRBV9 TGTGCCAGCAGCGTAGACGGGGGGCCGGGCTATGGCTACACCTTC CASSVDGGPGYGYTF
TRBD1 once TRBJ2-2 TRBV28 TGTGCCAGCAGCCTGCCCGGGACAGTAAACACCGGGGAGCTGTTTTTT CASSLPGTVNTGELFF
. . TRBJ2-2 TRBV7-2 . CASSLVAEGAGMEFF
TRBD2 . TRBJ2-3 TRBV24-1 TGTGCCACCAGTGAACTAGCGGGAGAACCCTTCAGCACAGATACGCAGTATTTT CATSELAGEPFSTDTQYF
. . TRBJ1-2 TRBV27 TGTGCCAGCAGTTTAGGCCCCTCCGACAGCTATGGCTACACCTTC CASSLGPSDSYGYTF
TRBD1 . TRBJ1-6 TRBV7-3 TGTGCCAGCAGCTTAACAGGGACAGGGCGTAATTCACCCCTCCACTTT CASSLTGTGRNSPLHF
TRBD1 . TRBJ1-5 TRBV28 TGTGCCAGCAGGGCCGGGACAGGGGGCTTTAATCAGCCCCAGCATTTT CASRAGTGGFNQPQHF
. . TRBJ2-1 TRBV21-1 TGTGCCAGCAGCAAAGGCCCGTCGGAGTCCTACAATGAGCAGTTCTTC CASSKGPSESYNEQFF
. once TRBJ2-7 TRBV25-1 TGTGCCAGCAGGGTTAGGGGTTTCTACGAGCAGTACTTC CASRVRGFYEQYF
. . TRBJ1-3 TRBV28 TGTGCCAGCAGTTTAGGGGGGGGAGGGAGCTCTGGAAACACCATATATTTT CASSLGGGGSSGNTIYF
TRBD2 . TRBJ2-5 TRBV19 TGTGCCAGTAGCTCGTTTATTACTAGCGGGAAAGAGACCCAGTACTTC CASSSFITSGKETQYF
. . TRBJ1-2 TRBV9 TGTGCCAGCAGCGTAGAGTATGGCGGGAGTTATGGCTACACCTTC CASSVEYGGSYGYTF
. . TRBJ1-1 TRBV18 TGTGCCAGCTCCGTTGCCGGGAAGAACACTGAAGCTTTCTTT CASSVAGKNTEAFF
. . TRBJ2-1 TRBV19 TGTGCCAGTAGTATGTGGGGCGGGAACTCCTACAATGAGCAGTTCTTC CASSMWGGNSYNEQFF
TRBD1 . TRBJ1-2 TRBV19 TGTGCCAGTAGTCCAGCAGGGACAGGGGCGGACTATGGCTACACCTTC CASSPAGTGADYGYTF
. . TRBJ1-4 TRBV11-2 TGTGCCAGCAGCTTAGGCCGGGGGTTGACTAATGAAAAACTGTTTTTT CASSLGRGLTNEKLFF
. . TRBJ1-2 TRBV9 TGTGCCAGCAGCGTAGCTCCCCTCGGACACCATGGCTACACCTTC CASSVAPLGHHGYTF
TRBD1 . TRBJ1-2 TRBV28 TGTGCCAGCAGCCAAGGACAGGGAAATGGCTACACCTTC CASSQGQGNGYTF
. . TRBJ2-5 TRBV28 TGTGCCAGCAGTCCCGCTAGTAGGGAGACCCAGTACTTC CASSPASRETQYF
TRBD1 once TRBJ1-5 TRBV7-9 TGTGCCAGCAGCTCGGACAGGGGCCAGGGGCCCCAGCATTTT CASSSDRGQGPQHF
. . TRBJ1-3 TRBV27 TGTGCCAGCAGTTTATCGCAGGGATTAAACACCATATATTTT CASSLSQGLNTIYF
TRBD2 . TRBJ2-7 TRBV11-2 TGTGCCAGCAGCTCCGGGACTACTACAAGCTCCTACGAGCAGTACTTC CASSSGTTTSSYEQYF
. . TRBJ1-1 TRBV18 TGTGCCAGCTCACGTGGACAATCCCAGGTCACCACTGAAGCTTTCTTT CASSRGQSQVTTEAFF
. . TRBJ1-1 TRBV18 TGTGCCAGCTCCCCGAACTCCAGGAATCTGAACACTGAAGCTTTCTTT CASSPNSRNLNTEAFF
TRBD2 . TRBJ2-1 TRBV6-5 TGTGCCAGCGTTATAGCGGGAGAAATATACAATGAGCAGTTCTTC CASVIAGEIYNEQFF
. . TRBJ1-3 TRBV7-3 TGTGCCAGCAGCAAAGACAGCTCTGGAAACACCATATATTTT CASSKDSSGNTIYF
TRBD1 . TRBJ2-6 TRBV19 TGTGCCAGTAGCACCGGGACAGGGGGATCCGGGGCCAACGTCCTGACTTTC CASSTGTGGSGANVLTF
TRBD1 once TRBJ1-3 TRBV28 TGTGCCAGCAGTTTATGGTGGACAGGGGACTCTGGAAACACCATATATTTT CASSLWWTGDSGNTIYF
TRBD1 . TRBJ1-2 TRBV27 TGTGCCAGCAGCCCTGGGACAGGGGGCTTCGGCTACACCTTC CASSPGTGGFGYTF
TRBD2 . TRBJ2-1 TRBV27 TGTGCCAGCAGCTGGGGGACTAGGTATGAGCAGTTCTTC CASSWGTRYEQFF
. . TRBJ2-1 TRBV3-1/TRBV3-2 TGTGCCAGCAGCTTTGGGAGAGACCAGTTCTTC CASSFGRDQFF
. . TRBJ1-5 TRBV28 TGTGCCAGCAGTCTTTCCCGGGGAAACAATCAGCCCCAGCATTTT CASSLSRGNNQPQHF
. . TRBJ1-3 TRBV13 TGTGCCAGCAGCTTAGTGGGGGGAGTGAGAGACACCATATATTTT CASSLVGGVRDTIYF
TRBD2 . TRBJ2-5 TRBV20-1 TGCAGTGCTCGTGCAGGGAAGTCGGGGGGTTTTGCAGCCCAGTACTTC CSARAGKSGGFAAQYF
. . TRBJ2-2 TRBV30 TGTGCCTGGAGTTCCCAGGGGTTTGGGGAGCTGTTTTTT CAWSSQGFGELFF
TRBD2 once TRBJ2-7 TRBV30 TGTGCCTGGAAAACTAGCGGGAGTTTTAACGAGCAGTACTTC CAWKTSGSFNEQYF
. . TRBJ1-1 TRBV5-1 TGCGCCAGCAGCTTGGCCCCCAAAAGGGGGGAAGCTTTCTTT CASSLAPKRGEAFF
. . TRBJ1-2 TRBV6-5 TGTGCCAGCAGTTACCGGTTCGTCGCCGGGGTCTATGGCTACACCTTC CASSYRFVAGVYGYTF